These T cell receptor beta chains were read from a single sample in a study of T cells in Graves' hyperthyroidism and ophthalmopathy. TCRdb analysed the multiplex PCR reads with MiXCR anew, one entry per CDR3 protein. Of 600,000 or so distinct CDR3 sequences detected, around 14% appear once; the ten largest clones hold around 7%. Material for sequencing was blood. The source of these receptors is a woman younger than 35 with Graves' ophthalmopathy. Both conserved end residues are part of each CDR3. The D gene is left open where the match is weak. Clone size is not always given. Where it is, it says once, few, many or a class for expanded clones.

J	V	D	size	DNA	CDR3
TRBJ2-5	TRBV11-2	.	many	TGTGCCAGCAGCTTAGATCCAATTCCATCCGTGGCCCAGTACTTC	CASSLDPIPSVAQYF
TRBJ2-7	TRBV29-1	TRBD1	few	TGCAGCGTTGAGATCGTGGACAGGACCTACGAGCAGTACTTC	CSVEIVDRTYEQYF
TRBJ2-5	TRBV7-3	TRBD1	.	TGTGCCAGCAGCAAGGGGACAGGGGCGGATGAAGAGACCCAGTACTTC	CASSKGTGADEETQYF
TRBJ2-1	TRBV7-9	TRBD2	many	TGTGCCAGCAGCCCAGCAAGCGGGAGCTCCTACAATGAGCAGTTCTTC	CASSPASGSSYNEQFF
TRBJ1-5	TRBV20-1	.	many	TGCAGTGCCCCCGAGGGCCCCAATAGCAATCAGCCCCAGCATTTT	CSAPEGPNSNQPQHF
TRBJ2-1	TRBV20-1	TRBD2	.	TGCAGTGCTTTTCTCAGGAGGGGGGGACTAGCGGTGTACAATGAGCAGTTCTTC	CSAFLRRGGLAVYNEQFF
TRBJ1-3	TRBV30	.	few	TGTGCCTGGAGACTAGCGGGGGTCTCTGGAAACACCATATATTTT	CAWRLAGVSGNTIYF
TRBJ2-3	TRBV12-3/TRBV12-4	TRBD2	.	TGTGCCAGCAGTTCCAAGTGGGCGGGAGGGGGGGGGGGAGGCACAGATACGCAGTATTTT	CASSSKWAGGGGGGTDTQYF
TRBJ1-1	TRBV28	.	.	TGTGCCTGCAGTTTATCCCGGATCTTTAACACTGAAGCTTTCTTT	CACSLSRIFNTEAFF
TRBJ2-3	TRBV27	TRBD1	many	TGTGCCAGCAGTTCTCGACAGGGCTTCACAGATACGCAGTATTTT	CASSSRQGFTDTQYF
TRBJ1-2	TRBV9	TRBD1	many	TGTGCCAGCAGCGTAGATGGACAGGGGGTGTATGGCTACACCTTC	CASSVDGQGVYGYTF
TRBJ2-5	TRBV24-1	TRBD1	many	TGTGCCACCAGTGATCCCGGGACAGGGGAGGAGACCCAGTACTTC	CATSDPGTGEETQYF
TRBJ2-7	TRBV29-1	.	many	TGCAGCGTTGGAGGCATAAACGAGCAGTACTTC	CSVGGINEQYF
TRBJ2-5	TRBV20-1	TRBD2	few	TGCAGTGCGCCACTAGGGCGGGAGGGGGAGACCCAGTACTTC	CSAPLGREGETQYF
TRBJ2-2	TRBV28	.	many	TGTGCCAGCAGCATGCGTCGGCAGAACACCGGGGAGCTGTTTTTT	CASSMRRQNTGELFF
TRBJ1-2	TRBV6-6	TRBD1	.	TGTGCCAGCAGTTACTCGAGGACAGGGACCTCTGGCTACACCTTC	CASSYSRTGTSGYTF
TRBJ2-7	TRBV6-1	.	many	TGTGCCAGCAACGCCGGGGGCCTAAGGGAGCAGTACTTC	CASNAGGLREQYF
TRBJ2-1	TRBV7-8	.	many	TGTGCCAGCAGCTTAGACGGCCAGTGGGCCAGGGTTTCGGCGGAGTTCTTC	CASSLDGQWARVSAEFF
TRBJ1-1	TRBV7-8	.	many	TGTGCCAGCAGCTTAGGGGAAGGGTTTATGCCCATGAACACTGAAGCTTTCTTT	CASSLGEGFMPMNTEAFF
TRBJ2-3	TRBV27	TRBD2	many	TGTGCCAGCAGTTTGGTGCTGCTAGCGGGAGTGGGTACGCAGTATTTT	CASSLVLLAGVGTQYF
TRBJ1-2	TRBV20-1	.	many	.	CSAIRQGFGNGYTF
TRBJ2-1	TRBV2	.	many	TGTGCCACCACAACAACGGCTAGCTCCTACAATGAGCAGTTCTTC	CATTTTASSYNEQFF
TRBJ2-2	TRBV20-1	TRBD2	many	TGCAGTGCTATCCAGTTACTAGCGGGAGGGATCGGGGAGCTGTTTTTT	CSAIQLLAGGIGELFF
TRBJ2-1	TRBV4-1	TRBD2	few	TGCGCCAGCAGCCAAGATGCGACTAGCGGCTGGGGTCTAGGCTCCTACAATGAGCAGTTCTTC	CASSQDATSGWGLGSYNEQFF
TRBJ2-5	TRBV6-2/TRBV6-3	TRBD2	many	TGTGCCAGCAGTTACTCGAAGCCTAGCGGAAACCAAGAGACCCAGTACTTC	CASSYSKPSGNQETQYF
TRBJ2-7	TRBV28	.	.	TGTGCCAGCAGTTTCCGCGAAAGAAGCCACTACGAGCAGTACTTC	CASSFRERSHYEQYF
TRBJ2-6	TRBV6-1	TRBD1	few	TGTGCCAGCAGGGAACAGGGGGCGTCTGGGGCCAACGTCCTGACTTTC	CASREQGASGANVLTF
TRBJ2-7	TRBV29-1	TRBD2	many	TGCAGCGTTGTCCCTAGCGGGTTGACCTACGAGCAGTACTTC	CSVVPSGLTYEQYF
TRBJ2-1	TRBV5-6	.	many	TGTGCCAGCAGCTTGGCCCGGACAGACAATGAGCAGTTCTTC	CASSLARTDNEQFF
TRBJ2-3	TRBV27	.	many	TGTGCCAGCAGTTTACGAACCCCAGATACGCAGTATTTT	CASSLRTPDTQYF
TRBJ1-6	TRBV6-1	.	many	TGTGCCAGCAGCCGACCCAGTTCACCCCTCCACTTT	CASSRPSSPLHF
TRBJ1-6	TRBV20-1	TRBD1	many	TGCAGTGCGGTCACAGTACAGGGGTTAGGATCACCCCTCCACTTT	CSAVTVQGLGSPLHF
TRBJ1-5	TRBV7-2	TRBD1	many	TGTGCCAGCAGCTTGATATACAGGGGGACCCGGAGTCAGCCCCAGCATTTT	CASSLIYRGTRSQPQHF
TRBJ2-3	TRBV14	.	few	TGTGCCAGCAGCCAAGTTTTTCTAGGGCCCACAGATACGCAGTATTTT	CASSQVFLGPTDTQYF
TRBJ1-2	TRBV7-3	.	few	TGTGCCAGCAGCTTTGCCAAGGGAGGTGGCTACACCTTC	CASSFAKGGGYTF
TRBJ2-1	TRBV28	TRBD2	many	TGTGCCAGCAGTTTAGAACTAGCGGGGAAATATGAGCAGTTCTTC	CASSLELAGKYEQFF
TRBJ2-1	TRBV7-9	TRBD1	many	TGTGCCAGCAGCTTCGGACAGGGGTCGGGAGTCGGCTACAATGAGCAGTTCTTC	CASSFGQGSGVGYNEQFF
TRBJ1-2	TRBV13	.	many	TGTGCCAGCAGCCCCCGGACGGTCTATGGCTACACCTTC	CASSPRTVYGYTF
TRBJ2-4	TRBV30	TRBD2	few	TGTGCCTGGAGTGGGTGGGAGGGCAAAAACATTCAGTACTTC	CAWSGWEGKNIQYF
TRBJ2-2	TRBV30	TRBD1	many	TGTGCCTTAGGACAGGGAGGAGGCACCGGGGAGCTGTTTTTT	CALGQGGGTGELFF
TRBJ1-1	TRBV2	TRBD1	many	TGTGCCAGCAGGACTACGGACAGGGGAAACCTGAACACTGAAGCTTTCTTT	CASRTTDRGNLNTEAFF
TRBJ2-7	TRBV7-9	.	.	TGTGCCAGCAGCTTAGTCATTATGGGGGGCTCCTACGAGCAGTACTTC	CASSLVIMGGSYEQYF
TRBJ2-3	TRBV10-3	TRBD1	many	TGTGCCATCAGTTCGGGACAGGGCACAGATACGCAGTATTTT	CAISSGQGTDTQYF
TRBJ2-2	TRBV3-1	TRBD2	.	TGTGCCAGCAGCCAAGTGGCTATAGCGGGAGGGGACACCGGGGAGCTGTTTTTT	CASSQVAIAGGDTGELFF